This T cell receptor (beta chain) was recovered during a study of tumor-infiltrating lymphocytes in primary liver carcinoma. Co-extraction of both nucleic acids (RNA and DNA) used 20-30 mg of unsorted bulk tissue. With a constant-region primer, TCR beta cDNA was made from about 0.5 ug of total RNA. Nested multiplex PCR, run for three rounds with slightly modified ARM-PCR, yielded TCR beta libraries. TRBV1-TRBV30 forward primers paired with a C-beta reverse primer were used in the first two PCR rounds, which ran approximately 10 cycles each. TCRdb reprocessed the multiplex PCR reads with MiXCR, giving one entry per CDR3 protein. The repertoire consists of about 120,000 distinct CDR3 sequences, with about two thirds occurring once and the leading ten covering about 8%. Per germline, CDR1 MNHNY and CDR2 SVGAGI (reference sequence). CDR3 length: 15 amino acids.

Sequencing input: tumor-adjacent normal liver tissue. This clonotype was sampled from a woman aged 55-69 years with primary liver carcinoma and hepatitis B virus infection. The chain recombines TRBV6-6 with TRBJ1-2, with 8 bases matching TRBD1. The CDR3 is CVRSYGGQGEGGYTF. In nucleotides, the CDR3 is TGTGTCAGAAGTTACGGTGGACAGGGAGAGGGTGGCTACACCTTC.